This is a list of T cell receptor beta chains from one sample in a study of blood T cell repertoires in COVID-19. Assay used: immunoSEQ multiplex PCR; TCRdb lists only in-frame clones, some missing. There are approximately 190,000 clones in the sample; over 80% occur only once, and 6.5% to 9.5% lies in the top ten. The sequenced sample consisted of peripheral blood. These receptors were collected from a woman aged 60-70 years with COVID-19, enrolled during active disease. Both conserved end residues are part of each CDR3. D genes are given only for firm matches. Clone size is stated in some rows and not others, as once, few, many or a class when expanded.

V	size	D	J	CDR3	DNA
TRBV5-1	NA	NA	TRBJ1-6	CASSLAPPSENSPLHF	TGCGCCAGCAGCTTGGCCCCCCCATCGGAGAATTCACCCCTCCACTTT
TRBV3-1/TRBV3-2	NA	TRBD1	TRBJ1-5	CASSSGTGGQPQHF	TGTGCCAGCAGCTCCGGGACAGGGGGTCAGCCCCAGCATTTT
TRBV28	NA	NA	TRBJ1-2	CASSLSGGANYGYTF	TGTGCCAGCAGTTTGAGTGGGGGCGCCAACTATGGCTACACCTTC
TRBV7-7	few	NA	TRBJ2-2	CASSLGSGGTGELFF	TGTGCTAGCAGCTTAGGTTCCGGGGGTACCGGGGAGCTGTTTTTT
TRBV7-3	NA	NA	TRBJ1-1	CASSLRARTEAFF	TGTGCCAGCAGCTTAAGGGCACGTACTGAAGCTTTCTTT
TRBV24-1	NA	NA	TRBJ2-3	CATSDLRGITDTQYF	TGTGCCACCAGTGATTTGCGGGGTATAACAGATACGCAGTATTTT
TRBV5-1	NA	TRBD1	TRBJ2-5	CASSHSTGGEETQYF	TGCGCCAGCAGCCATTCAACAGGGGGCGAAGAGACCCAGTACTTC
TRBV12-2	NA	NA	TRBJ1-2	CASRLGDRLGGYTF	TGTGCAAGTCGCTTAGGGGACAGGTTGGGGGGCTACACCTTC
TRBV28	once	TRBD1	TRBJ1-1	CASSLYARTGRDTEAFF	TGTGCCAGCAGTTTATACGCCCGGACAGGGCGGGACACTGAAGCTTTCTTT
TRBV5-6	few	NA	TRBJ1-6	CASSLLEMALHF	TGTGCCAGCAGCCTCCTGGAGATGGCCCTCCACTTT
TRBV7-9	NA	TRBD1	TRBJ1-6	CASSQDRRNSPLHF	TGTGCCAGCAGCCAGGACAGGCGGAATTCACCCCTCCACTTT
TRBV29-1	NA	NA	TRBJ1-1	CSGGQLNTEAFF	TGCAGCGGTGGACAGTTGAACACTGAAGCTTTCTTT
TRBV5-1	NA	TRBD1	TRBJ2-3	CASSPQGAGTDTQYF	TGCGCCAGCAGCCCCCAGGGGGCGGGCACAGATACGCAGTATTTT
TRBV3-1/TRBV3-2	once	NA	TRBJ2-5	CASSPSTETQYF	TGTGCCAGCAGCCCGAGTACGGAGACCCAGTACTTC
TRBV10-3	NA	NA	TRBJ1-1	CAITVDNIPNTEAFF	TGTGCCATCACCGTCGATAACATCCCAAACACTGAAGCTTTCTTT
TRBV7-9	NA	TRBD2	TRBJ2-1	CASSSALWASGTGNEQFF	TGTGCCAGCAGCTCCGCCCTTTGGGCTAGCGGGACGGGCAATGAGCAGTTCTTC
TRBV7-9	few	TRBD2	TRBJ2-1	CASSWLAGTEQFF	TGTGCCAGCAGCTGGCTAGCGGGGACCGAGCAGTTCTTC
TRBV7-2	NA	TRBD2	TRBJ2-3	CASSTRLAGGTDTQYF	TGTGCCAGCAGCACTCGACTAGCGGGGGGCACAGATACGCAGTATTTT
TRBV21-1	NA	NA	TRBJ2-2	CASSRRVERGANTGELFF	TGTGCCAGCAGCCGCCGGGTGGAGCGGGGAGCGAACACCGGGGAGCTGTTTTTT
TRBV5-1	NA	TRBD1	TRBJ2-3	CASSWTGRRDTQYF	TGCGCCAGCAGCTGGACAGGGCGGAGGGATACGCAGTATTTT
TRBV3-1/TRBV3-2	NA	NA	TRBJ1-1	CASSRPQGEAFF	TGTGCCAGCAGCCGTCCCCAGGGGGAAGCTTTCTTT
TRBV6-5	NA	NA	TRBJ2-1	CASTHGRVPYEQFF	TGTGCCAGCACTCACGGGCGGGTTCCCTATGAGCAGTTCTTC
TRBV6-2/TRBV6-3	many	NA	TRBJ1-5	CASSSTSGGLRQPQHF	TGTGCCAGCAGTTCCACCAGCGGGGGGCTCCGTCAGCCCCAGCATTTT
TRBV2	NA	NA	TRBJ1-2	CASSPSYGYTF	TGTGCCAGCAGCCCTTCTTATGGCTACACCTTC
TRBV7-9	NA	NA	TRBJ1-4	CASSLEPREKLFF	TGTGCCAGCAGCTTAGAGCCTAGGGAAAAACTGTTTTTT
TRBV30	NA	TRBD2	TRBJ2-1	CAWRSRGSGRDNEQFF	TGTGCCTGGAGGTCCCGGGGAAGCGGGAGGGACAATGAGCAGTTCTTC
TRBV27	NA	NA	TRBJ1-5	CASSRGQSGNQPQHF	TGTGCCAGCAGCCGTGGACAATCGGGCAATCAGCCCCAGCATTTT
TRBV18	NA	NA	TRBJ1-6	CASSPQDSHNSPLHF	TGTGCCAGCTCACCGCAGGACAGCCATAATTCACCCCTCCACTTT
TRBV12-3/TRBV12-4	NA	NA	TRBJ1-2	CASSRPGGGYTF	TGTGCCAGCAGTAGGCCCGGGGGGGGCTACACCTTC
TRBV5-1	NA	TRBD2	TRBJ2-1	CASSRLAGGSYNEQFF	TGCGCCAGCAGCAGACTAGCGGGAGGGTCCTACAATGAGCAGTTCTTC
TRBV5-1	NA	TRBD1	TRBJ2-5	CASSHGWDRAETQYF	TGCGCCAGCAGCCATGGCTGGGACAGGGCAGAGACCCAGTACTTC
TRBV6-5	NA	NA	TRBJ1-3	CASSGVIGNTIYF	TGTGCCTCCTCAGGGGTTATCGGAAACACCATATATTTT
TRBV6-5	few	TRBD1	TRBJ2-1	CASSYSLRDRASQFF	TGTGCCAGCAGTTACTCTCTCCGGGACAGGGCTTCGCAGTTCTTC
TRBV6-5	NA	NA	TRBJ1-1	CASSYTQRGTEAFF	TGTGCCAGCAGTTACACCCAGCGGGGGACTGAAGCTTTCTTT
TRBV29-1	NA	NA	TRBJ1-5	CSVGHSNQPQHF	TGCAGCGTTGGACACAGCAATCAGCCCCAGCATTTT
TRBV7-9	NA	NA	TRBJ1-2	CASSLEEGGYTF	TGTGCCAGCAGCTTAGAAGAGGGAGGCTACACCTTC
TRBV28	NA	NA	TRBJ2-1	CASSTEFRPRRQASYNEQFF	TGTGCCAGCAGTACGGAATTCCGACCACGTAGACAGGCCTCCTACAATGAGCAGTTCTTC
TRBV6-1	NA	TRBD2	TRBJ2-3	CASSGPLSRGADTQYF	TGTGCCAGCAGTGGGCCCCTAAGCCGGGGGGCAGATACGCAGTATTTT
TRBV30	NA	NA	TRBJ1-2	CAWNPGNYGYTF	TGTGCCTGGAATCCAGGGAACTATGGCTACACCTTC
TRBV28	once	TRBD2	TRBJ2-1	CASSPPGTSGILEQFF	TGTGCCAGCAGCCCCCCGGGGACTAGCGGGATTCTTGAGCAGTTCTTC
TRBV5-4	NA	NA	TRBJ1-1	CASSLDLSDRRNTEAFF	TGTGCCAGCAGCTTGGATTTATCTGACAGGAGGAACACTGAAGCTTTCTTT
TRBV7-9	NA	NA	TRBJ2-2	CASWAGPTGELFF	TGTGCCAGCTGGGCAGGGCCCACCGGGGAGCTGTTTTTT
TRBV5-4	once	NA	TRBJ2-5	CASRQDRSLKETQYF	TGTGCCAGCAGACAAGACAGGTCGCTGAAAGAGACCCAGTACTTC
TRBV7-2	few	NA	TRBJ1-1	CASSFRRRNTEAFF	TGTGCCAGCAGCTTTCGCAGGCGGAACACTGAAGCTTTCTTT
TRBV3-1/TRBV3-2	few	NA	TRBJ2-1	CASSQVQGRNEQFF	TGTGCCAGCAGCCAAGTTCAGGGGCGCAATGAGCAGTTCTTC
TRBV9	NA	TRBD2	TRBJ2-5	CASSVDPSGQETQYF	TGTGCCAGCAGCGTAGACCCTAGCGGACAAGAGACCCAGTACTTC
TRBV28	few	TRBD2	TRBJ2-7	CASRSGLAGDSPYEQYF	TGTGCCAGCCGATCGGGACTAGCGGGAGATTCCCCCTACGAGCAGTACTTC
TRBV29-1	few	TRBD1	TRBJ1-1	CSVSQGQTGTGTEAFF	TGCAGCGTGTCCCAGGGACAGACTGGAACGGGCACTGAAGCTTTCTTT
TRBV28	NA	TRBD1	TRBJ1-2	CASIPSGTGTYGYTF	TGTGCCAGCATCCCCTCCGGGACAGGGACGTATGGCTACACCTTC
TRBV6-5	once	TRBD1	TRBJ2-1	CASTPDRDNEQFF	TGTGCCAGCACCCCGGACAGGGACAATGAGCAGTTCTTC
TRBV28	NA	NA	TRBJ1-3	CASISGNTIYF	TGTGCCAGTATCTCTGGAAACACCATATATTTT
TRBV12-3/TRBV12-4	NA	NA	TRBJ1-2	CASSLDSLYGYTF	TGTGCCAGCAGCTTAGACAGCCTCTATGGCTACACCTTC
TRBV28	NA	NA	TRBJ2-5	CASSPPRGGALWETQYF	TGTGCCAGCAGTCCCCCGAGGGGGGGCGCATTATGGGAGACCCAGTACTTC
TRBV2	NA	NA	TRBJ2-1	CASQFGSYNEQFF	TGTGCCAGCCAGTTTGGCTCCTACAATGAGCAGTTCTTC